The clone carrying this T cell receptor (beta chain) occurred once. The sample originates from a study of blood T cell repertoires in COVID-19. Study-wide background: Acute and convalescent COVID-19 specimens originated in the United States, Italy and Spain. PBMCs, B-cell-depleted T cells, or T cells were the source of the cDNA or gDNA that made up the material.

Assay: immunoSEQ multiplex PCR; the TCRdb copy retains only in-frame clones and omits some. The sample carries around 170,000 clones, around 88% recorded once. There are 11 residues in the CDR3. Trimming stripped 4 bases from V and 2 bases from J, with 4 bases between. Germline values: CDR1 SGHTS, CDR2 YDEGEE. This clonotype was sampled from a woman aged 25 to 39 with acute or convalescent COVID-19. The sequencing sample was made of peripheral blood. The chain uses TRBV5-8 and TRBJ2-7; D gene uncertain. The CDR3: CASSGPYEQYF. CDR3 nucleotides: TGTGCCAGCAGCGGGCCCTACGAGCAGTACTTC.